Listed here are 6 T cell receptor beta chains from one sample, sequenced in a study of T cells after yellow fever vaccination. TCRdb re-analysed the 5' RACE reads in MiXCR, keeping a single row per CDR3 protein. The sample contains around 350,000 distinct CDR3 sequences, roughly 11% of which appear only once. The sample here was PBMCs, taken on the day of the first yellow fever vaccination. These receptors came from a man aged 18-30 years who received the YFV17D yellow fever vaccine.

The chain uses TRBV5-6 and TRBJ2-5; D may correspond to TRBD1 or TRBD2 (6 bases each). Per the germline V gene, CDR1 is SGHDT and CDR2 is YYEEEE. This CDR3 has 15 residues. V was trimmed by 4 bases and J by 1 base, leaving 14 bases between them. The CDR3 is CASSRGRWGQETQYF. For the CDR3, the DNA is TGTGCCAGCAGCCGGGGGCGTTGGGGCCAAGAGACCCAGTACTTC.

A few counts support this clonotype. This chain uses TRBV5-1 with TRBJ2-1; 8 nucleotides match TRBD1. This CDR3 is built from 17 residues. CDR1 and CDR2 (germline): SGHRS, YFSETQ. The J segment lost 0 bases and the V segment lost 4 bases, leaving 9 bases of the junction unmatched. CDR3 in DNA: TGCGCCAGCAGCATGGACAGGGCGTTAGGCTCCTACAATGAGCAGTTCTTC. Translation: CASSMDRALGSYNEQFF.

This clonotype was observed a few times. The chain links TRBV11-2 to TRBJ2-7, with D perhaps TRBD1 (6 bases). Germline CDR1 is SGHAT and CDR2 is FQNNGV. The CDR3 is made up of 13 amino acids. With 5 bases removed from V and 7 bases from J, the gap between germline ends came to 15 bases. The CDR3 spells CASSGTNKREQYF. The CDR3 DNA sequence: TGTGCCAGCAGCGGGACAAACAAAAGGGAGCAGTACTTC.

This clonotype was recorded a few times. This chain links TRBV5-5 with TRBJ1-1, with a tentative D call TRBD1 (6 bases). V gave up 2 bases and J gave up 4 bases, with 21 bases separating them. The germline V gene has CDR1 SGHKS and CDR2 YYEKEE (reference sequence). The CDR3 extends over 17 amino acids. CDR3 DNA: TGTGCCAGCAGCTTCCAAATACAGGGACGTTGGGGCACTGAAGCTTTCTTT. As protein: CASSFQIQGRWGTEAFF.

This clonotype occurred a few times. The J gene is TRBJ2-7, the V gene TRBV14; D gene ambiguous. Germline V gene sequence: CDR1 SGHDN, CDR2 FVKESK. This CDR3 is 13 amino acids long. Trimming removed 2 bases from V and 6 bases from J, with 11 bases in between. The CDR3 reads CASSQSPGIEQYV. CDR3 DNA sequence: TGTGCCAGCAGCCAATCCCCGGGTATCGAGCAGTACGTC.

The J gene is TRBJ1-2, the V gene TRBV7-2; no clear D gene. Germline V gives CDR1 SGHTA, CDR2 FQGNSA. The CDR3 totals 11 residues. Trimming stripped 8 bases from V and 8 bases from J, with 12 bases between. CDR3 sequence reads: CASRVSGGYTF. The CDR3 DNA is TGTGCCAGCCGGGTGTCAGGAGGCTACACCTTC.